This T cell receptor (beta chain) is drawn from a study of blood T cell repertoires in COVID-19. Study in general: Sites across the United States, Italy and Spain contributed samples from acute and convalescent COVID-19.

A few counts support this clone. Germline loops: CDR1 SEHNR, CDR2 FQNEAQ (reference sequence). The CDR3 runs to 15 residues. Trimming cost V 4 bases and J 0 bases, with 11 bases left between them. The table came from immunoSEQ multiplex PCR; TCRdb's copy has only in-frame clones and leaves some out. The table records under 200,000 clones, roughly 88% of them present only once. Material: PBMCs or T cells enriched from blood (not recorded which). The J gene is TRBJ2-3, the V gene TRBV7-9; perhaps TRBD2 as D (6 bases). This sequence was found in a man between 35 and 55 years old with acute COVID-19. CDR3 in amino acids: CASSSSSASTDTQYF. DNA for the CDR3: TGTGCCAGCAGCTCGTCTAGCGCTAGCACAGATACGCAGTATTTT.